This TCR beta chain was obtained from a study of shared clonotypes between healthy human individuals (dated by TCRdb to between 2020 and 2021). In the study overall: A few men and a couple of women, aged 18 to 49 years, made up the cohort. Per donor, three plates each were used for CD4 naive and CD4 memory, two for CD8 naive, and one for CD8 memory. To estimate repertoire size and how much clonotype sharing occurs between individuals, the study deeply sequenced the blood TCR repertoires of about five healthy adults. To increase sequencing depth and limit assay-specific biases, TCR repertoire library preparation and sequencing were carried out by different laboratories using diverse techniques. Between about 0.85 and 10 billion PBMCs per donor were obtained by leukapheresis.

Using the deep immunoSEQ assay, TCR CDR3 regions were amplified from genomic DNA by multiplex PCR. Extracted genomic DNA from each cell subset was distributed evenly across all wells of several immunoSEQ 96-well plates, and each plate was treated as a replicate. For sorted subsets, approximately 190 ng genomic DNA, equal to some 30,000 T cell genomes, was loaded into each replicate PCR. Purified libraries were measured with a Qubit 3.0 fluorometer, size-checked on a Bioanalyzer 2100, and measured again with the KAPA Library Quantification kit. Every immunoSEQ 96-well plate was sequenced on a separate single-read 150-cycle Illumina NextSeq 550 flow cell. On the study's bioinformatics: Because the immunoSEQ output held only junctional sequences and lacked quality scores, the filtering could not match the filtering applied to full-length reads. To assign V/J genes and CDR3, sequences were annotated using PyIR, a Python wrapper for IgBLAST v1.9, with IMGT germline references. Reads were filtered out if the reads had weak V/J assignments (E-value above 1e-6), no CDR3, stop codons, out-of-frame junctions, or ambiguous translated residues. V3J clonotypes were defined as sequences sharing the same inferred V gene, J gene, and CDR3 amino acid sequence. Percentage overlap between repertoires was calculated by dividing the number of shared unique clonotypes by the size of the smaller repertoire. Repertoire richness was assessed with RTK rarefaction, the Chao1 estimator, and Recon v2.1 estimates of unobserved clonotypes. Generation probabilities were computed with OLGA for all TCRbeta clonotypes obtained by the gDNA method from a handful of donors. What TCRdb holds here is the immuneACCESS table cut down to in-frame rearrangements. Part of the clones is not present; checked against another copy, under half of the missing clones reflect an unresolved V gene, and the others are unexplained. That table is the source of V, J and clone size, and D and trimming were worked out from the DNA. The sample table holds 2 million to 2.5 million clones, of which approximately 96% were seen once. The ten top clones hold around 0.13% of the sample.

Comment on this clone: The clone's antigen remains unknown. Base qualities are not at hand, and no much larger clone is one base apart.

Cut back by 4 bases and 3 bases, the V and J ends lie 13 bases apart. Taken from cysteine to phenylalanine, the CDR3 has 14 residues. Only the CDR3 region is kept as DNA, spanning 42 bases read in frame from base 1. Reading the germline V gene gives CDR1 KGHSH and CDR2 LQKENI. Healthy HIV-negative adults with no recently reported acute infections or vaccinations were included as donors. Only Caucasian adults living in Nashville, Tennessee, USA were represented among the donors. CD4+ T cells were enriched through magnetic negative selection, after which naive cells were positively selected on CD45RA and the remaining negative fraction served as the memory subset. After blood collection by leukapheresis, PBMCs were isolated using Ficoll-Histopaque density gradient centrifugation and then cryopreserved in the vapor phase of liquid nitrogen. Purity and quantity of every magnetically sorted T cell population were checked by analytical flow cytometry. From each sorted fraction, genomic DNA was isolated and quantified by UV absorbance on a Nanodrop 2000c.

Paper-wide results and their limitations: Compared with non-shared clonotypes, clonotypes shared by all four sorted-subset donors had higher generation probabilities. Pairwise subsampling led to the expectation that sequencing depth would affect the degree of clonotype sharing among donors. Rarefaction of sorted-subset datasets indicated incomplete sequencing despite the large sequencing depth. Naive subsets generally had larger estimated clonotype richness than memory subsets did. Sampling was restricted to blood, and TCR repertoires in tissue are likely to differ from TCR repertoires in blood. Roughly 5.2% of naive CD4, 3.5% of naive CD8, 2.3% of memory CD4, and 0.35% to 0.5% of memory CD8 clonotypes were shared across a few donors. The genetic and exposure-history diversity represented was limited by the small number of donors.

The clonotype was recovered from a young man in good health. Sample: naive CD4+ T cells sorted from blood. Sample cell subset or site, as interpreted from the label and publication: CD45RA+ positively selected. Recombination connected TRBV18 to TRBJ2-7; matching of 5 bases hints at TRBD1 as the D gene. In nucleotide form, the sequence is TGTGCCAGCTCACTTGGACAAGACCGCTACGAGCAGTACTTC. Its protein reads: CASSLGQDRYEQYF. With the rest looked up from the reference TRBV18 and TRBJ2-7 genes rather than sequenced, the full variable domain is NAGVMQNPRHLVRRRGQEARLRCSPMKGHSHVYWYRQLPEEGLKFMVYLQKENIIDESGMPKERFSAEFPKEGPSILRIQQVVRGDSAAYFCASSLGQDRYEQYFGPGTRLTVT.